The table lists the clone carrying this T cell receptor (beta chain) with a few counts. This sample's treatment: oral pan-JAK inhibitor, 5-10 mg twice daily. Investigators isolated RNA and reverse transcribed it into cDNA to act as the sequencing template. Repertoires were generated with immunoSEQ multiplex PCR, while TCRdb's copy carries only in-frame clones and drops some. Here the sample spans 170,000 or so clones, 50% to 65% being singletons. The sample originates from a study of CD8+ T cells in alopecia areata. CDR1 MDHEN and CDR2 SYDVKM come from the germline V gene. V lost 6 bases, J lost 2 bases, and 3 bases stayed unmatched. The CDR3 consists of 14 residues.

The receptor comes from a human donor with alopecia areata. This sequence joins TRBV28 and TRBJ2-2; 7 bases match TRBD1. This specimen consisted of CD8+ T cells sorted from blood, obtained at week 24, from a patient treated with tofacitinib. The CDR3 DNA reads TGTGCCAGCAGAGGGACAGTTAACACCGGGGAGCTGTTTTTT. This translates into CASRGTVNTGELFF.